These 23 T cell receptor beta chains were sequenced from one sample in a study of blood T cell repertoires in COVID-19. The repertoire was sequenced with immunoSEQ multiplex PCR; TCRdb's copy has only in-frame clones and lacks some. This sample has 90,000 or so clones, with around 87% found just once. Specimen: peripheral blood. The receptors derive from a human donor in a cohort sampled during active COVID-19.

The chain employs TRBV25-1 and TRBJ2-5; no firm D call. The V gene's germline CDR1 is MGHDK and CDR2 SYGVNS. This CDR3 has 12 amino acids. V lost 3 bases, J lost 5 bases, and 7 bases lay in between. This chain's CDR3 is CASSDYRETQYF. CDR3 sequence (DNA): TGTGCCAGCAGTGACTACCGGGAGACCCAGTACTTC.

The chain recombines TRBV27 with TRBJ2-1; 7 bases match TRBD2. The CDR3 has 18 residues. Germline assignment: CDR1 MNHEY and CDR2 SMNVEV (reference sequence). V lost 5 bases, J lost 3 bases, and 16 bases stayed unmatched. The CDR3 DNA sequence: TGTGCCAGCAGTCAACGCTCCGAGGGCGGGGGATACTACAATGAGCAGTTCTTC. It is translated as CASSQRSEGGGYYNEQFF.

The chain recombines TRBV30 with TRBJ1-1, with D possibly being TRBD1 (6 bases). CDR1 and CDR2 (germline): GTSNPN, SVGIG (reference sequence). V was shortened by 0 bases and J by 8 bases, with 16 bases between the two germline ends. The CDR3 spans 14 residues. CDR3 nucleotides: TGTGCCTGGAGTGTAAGGTTGGGCAGGGGAGAAGCTTTCTTT. It is translated as CAWSVRLGRGEAFF.

The CDR3 loop is CASSSRTGQTYNEQFF. The CDR3 region has the DNA TGTGCCAGCAGTTCCCGGACAGGGCAGACCTACAATGAGCAGTTCTTC. The chain couples TRBV28 to TRBJ2-1; 8 bases line up with TRBD1. The length of the CDR3 is 16 residues. With V trimmed by 4 bases and J by 2 bases, 7 bases remained unmatched. CDR1 and CDR2 (germline): MDHEN, SYDVKM. The whole variable domain, remainder taken from reference TRBV28 and TRBJ2-1, is DVKVTQSSRYLVKRTGEKVFLECVQDMDHENMFWYRQDPGLGLRLIYFSYDVKMKEKGDIPEGYSVSREKKERFSLILESASTNQTSMYLCASSSRTGQTYNEQFFGPGTRLTVL.

The rearrangement links TRBV28 to TRBJ1-2; possible D gene TRBD1, 5 bases. Trimming took 7 bases from V and 8 from J, leaving 17 bases between them. Germline-derived CDR1 and CDR2 are MDHEN and SYDVKM. This CDR3 comprises 13 residues. The CDR3 sequence is CASTGLVALGYTF. For the CDR3, the DNA is TGTGCCAGCACAGGGCTAGTGGCCTTGGGCTACACCTTC.

The genes are TRBV7-3 and TRBJ2-2, with 10 bases matching TRBD2. Germline V gene sequence: CDR1 SGHTA, CDR2 FQGTGA. The CDR3 contains 16 residues. Trimming at V came to 3 bases and at J to 3 bases, leaving 4 bases not matched to a gene. CDR3 bases: TGTGCCAGCAGCTTTCTAGCGGGAGAGGACACCGGGGAGCTGTTTTTT. Amino acids: CASSFLAGEDTGELFF. Full variable domain (rest looked up from reference TRBV7-3 and TRBJ2-2): GAGVSQTPSNKVTEKGKYVELRCDPISGHTALYWYRQSLGQGPEFLIYFQGTGAADDSGLPNDRFFAVRPEGSVSTLKIQRTERGDSAVYLCASSFLAGEDTGELFFGEGSRLTVL.

The chain joins TRBV5-6 to TRBJ2-3; D is unresolved. The CDR3 is 14 residues long. Germline CDR1 and CDR2: SGHDT and YYEEEE. V was shortened by 4 bases and J by 5 bases, with 14 bases between the two germline ends. This chain's CDR3 is CASSAVSRIDTQYF. CDR3 coding DNA: TGTGCCAGCAGCGCCGTGTCGCGAATAGATACGCAGTATTTT.

The gene calls are TRBV28 and TRBJ1-5, with D uncertain. Germline V gene data show CDR1 as MDHEN and CDR2 as SYDVKM. Deletions cut 7 bases from V and 7 bases from J, with 20 bases between. There are 15 residues in the CDR3. CDR3 protein: CASTPPNREGQPQHF. The CDR3 DNA sequence: TGTGCCAGCACCCCGCCCAATCGAGAGGGACAGCCCCAGCATTTT. The complete variable domain, with remaining parts taken from reference TRBV28 and TRBJ1-5, reads DVKVTQSSRYLVKRTGEKVFLECVQDMDHENMFWYRQDPGLGLRLIYFSYDVKMKEKGDIPEGYSVSREKKERFSLILESASTNQTSMYLCASTPPNREGQPQHFGDGTRLSIL.

The chain links TRBV7-9 to TRBJ2-2; weak D call: TRBD2 (5 bases). Germline lookup yields CDR1 SEHNR and CDR2 FQNEAQ (reference sequence). This CDR3 has 16 residues. Trimming removed 1 base from V and 5 bases from J, with 14 bases in between. CDR3 in DNA: TGTGCCAGCAGCTTAGGGGAACAGCGGAAGACCGGGGAGCTGTTTTTT. It specifies CASSLGEQRKTGELFF. The variable domain in full, completed from reference TRBV7-9 and TRBJ2-2, reads DTGVSQNPRHKITKRGQNVTFRCDPISEHNRLYWYRQTLGQGPEFLTYFQNEAQLEKSRLLSDRFSAERPKGSFSTLEIQRTEQGDSAMYLCASSLGEQRKTGELFFGEGSRLTVL.

The chain joins TRBV3-1 (or the pseudogene TRBV3-2) to TRBJ1-4; the match to TRBD1 covers 10 bases. Unmatched junction bases numbered 3, after V lost 2 bases and J lost 6 bases. Looked up from germline, CDR1 is LGHDT and CDR2 is YNNKEL (reference sequence). The CDR3 is made up of 15 amino acids. CDR3 in amino acids: CASSQMTGGYEKLFF. The CDR3 nucleotides are TGTGCCAGCAGCCAAATGACAGGGGGCTATGAAAAACTGTTTTTT.

The chain is built from TRBV9 and TRBJ1-4; D possibly corresponds to TRBD1 (6 bases). The CDR3 extends over 17 amino acids. Trimming shortened V by 0 bases and J by 8 bases, and 20 bases separated the two germline ends. The germline V gene has CDR1 SGDLS and CDR2 YYNGEE. CDR3 coding DNA: TGTGCCAGCAGCGTAGGAGGTTCGGGACACTTAGGGGAAAAACTGTTTTTT. Translation gives CASSVGGSGHLGEKLFF.

This sequence joins TRBV7-9 and TRBJ2-7; 9 bases agree with TRBD2. The CDR3 sequence is 17 residues long. V lost 4 bases and J lost 0; bases outside the gene matches: 10. Germline lookup yields CDR1 SEHNR and CDR2 FQNEAQ (reference sequence). The CDR3 bases are TGTGCCAGCAGCTCCTACCTCGGACTAGCGAGCTCCTACGAGCAGTACTTC. Protein: CASSSYLGLASSYEQYF.

The gene calls are TRBV5-1 and TRBJ1-2, with TRBD1 identical over 8 bases. This CDR3 has 15 amino acids. After removal of 4 bases from V and 3 bases from J, the junction contained 8 bases not matched to a gene. Germline V lookup: CDR1 SGHRS, CDR2 YFSETQ. This CDR3 is CASSITQGADYGYTF. The CDR3, as DNA: TGCGCCAGCAGCATTACCCAGGGGGCAGACTATGGCTACACCTTC.

The genes are TRBV28 and TRBJ2-3; TRBD2 matches 7 bases. Trimming cost V 5 bases and J 8 bases; bases outside gene matches: 10. Germline values: CDR1 MDHEN, CDR2 SYDVKM. The CDR3 contains 14 residues. Here the CDR3 DNA reads TGTGCCAGCAGTCCGGAGCGGGGTGGCGGTACGCAGTATTTT. Amino acids: CASSPERGGGTQYF.

CDR3 sequence (DNA): TGTGCCAGCAGACAGACAGGGGCGATCCAAGAGACCCAGTACTTC. Translated: CASRQTGAIQETQYF. The chain carries TRBV7-9 and TRBJ2-5, with TRBD1 matching 8 bases. The CDR3 has 15 amino acids. With 6 bases clipped from V and 1 base from J, the junction kept 7 bases outside the gene matches. Germline V lookup: CDR1 SEHNR, CDR2 FQNEAQ (reference sequence).

The chain joins TRBV19 to TRBJ1-1; D unresolved. This CDR3 contains 12 residues. The germline gives CDR1 LNHDA, CDR2 SQIVND (reference sequence). V dropped 9 bases and J dropped 13 bases, with 21 bases sitting between them. The CDR3 sequence: CASSSWAVSFFF. The CDR3 DNA follows: TGTGCCAGCTCCTCCTGGGCTGTGAGTTTTTTCTTT.

This clone was found once. The chain joins TRBV13 to TRBJ2-1; the match to TRBD1 covers 7 bases. V was clipped by 5 bases and J by 7 bases; unmatched bases: 14. Germline V gene lookup returns CDR1 PRHDT and CDR2 FYEKMQ (reference sequence). This CDR3 has 16 amino acids. CDR3 loop: CASSPPDRAEENEQFF. CDR3 bases: TGTGCCAGCAGCCCTCCTGACAGGGCAGAAGAAAATGAGCAGTTCTTC.

The chain employs TRBV4-2 and TRBJ2-2; 7 bases line up with TRBD2. V was clipped by 0 bases and J by 2 bases; unmatched bases: 3. The CDR3 totals 16 residues. Germline-derived CDR1 and CDR2 are LGHNA and YNFKEQ. For the CDR3, the DNA is TGTGCCAGCAGCCAAGATAGACTAGCTAACACCGGGGAGCTGTTTTTT. This sequence encodes CASSQDRLANTGELFF.

The chain carries TRBV12-3 or TRBV12-4 and TRBJ1-2; D is unclear. There are 13 residues in the CDR3. V shed 3 bases and J shed 0 bases, with 5 bases lying between them. CDR3 protein: CASSFVSNYGYTF. The CDR3 DNA is TGTGCCAGCAGTTTCGTGTCTAACTATGGCTACACCTTC.

The genes are TRBV5-1 and TRBJ1-5; 9 bases map to TRBD1. The CDR3 runs 17 residues. The J segment lost 5 bases and the V segment lost 4 bases, leaving 13 bases of the junction unmatched. Per the germline V gene, CDR1 is SGHRS and CDR2 is YFSETQ. The CDR3 protein is CASSNHNRGPSDQPQHF. As DNA, the CDR3 is TGCGCCAGCAGCAACCATAACAGGGGGCCGTCGGATCAGCCCCAGCATTTT.

The chain uses TRBV14 and TRBJ1-2; perhaps TRBD1 as D (5 bases). CDR1 SGHDN and CDR2 FVKESK come from the germline V gene. The CDR3 is 17 amino acids. Trimming stripped 1 base from V and 4 bases from J, with 19 bases between. CDR3 sequence: CASSQGLGADSLYGYTF. CDR3 nucleotides: TGTGCCAGCAGCCAAGGCCTAGGGGCCGACTCCCTCTATGGCTACACCTTC.

V is TRBV5-1 and J is TRBJ2-7; 9 positions agree with TRBD1. The junction had 8 bases not matched to a gene; V was cut back by 4 bases and J by 6 bases. CDR1 SGHRS and CDR2 YFSETQ come from the germline V gene. The CDR3 loop spans 14 amino acids. The CDR3 nucleotides are TGCGCCAGCAGCCCCGGGACAGGGAACGGCGAGCAGTACTTC. Protein: CASSPGTGNGEQYF.

This chain connects TRBV5-4 to TRBJ2-5; TRBD2 matches at 12 bases. In germline, CDR1 is SGHNT, CDR2 YYREEE (reference sequence). V lost 4 bases to trimming and J lost 0 bases; unmatched junction nucleotides: 4. The CDR3 is made up of 16 amino acids. The CDR3 region has the DNA TGTGCCAGCAGCCTAAGACTAGCGGGGGACCAAGAGACCCAGTACTTC. Protein sequence: CASSLRLAGDQETQYF.